Below, 12 T cell receptor beta chains from the same sample are listed, as sequenced in a study of memory CD4+ T cells and cytomegalovirus serostatus. Produced via immunoSEQ multiplex PCR; TCRdb's table is partial and in-frame only. The table has roughly 49,000 clones, roughly 80% seen once; the top ten hold about 0.77%. Single viable CD3+CD4+CD8-CD45RO+ cells were sorted as the memory CD4+ T cells. The specimen sequenced was memory CD4+ T cells from blood. These receptors were collected from an adult in good health and CMV-seronegative.

In this sample, this clone turned up a few times. The rearrangement joins TRBV6-5 to TRBJ2-3; no reliable D call. Trimming left V 5 bases short and J 1 base short, with 10 bases between. CDR1 and CDR2 (germline): MNHEY, SVGAGI. This CDR3 comprises 14 residues. The CDR3 nucleotides are TGTGCCAGCAGTACCGGCCTGCGCACAGATACGCAGTATTTT. Translated, it gives CASSTGLRTDTQYF.

The rearrangement uses TRBV7-7 and TRBJ2-5; 8 nucleotides match TRBD1. The CDR3 runs 16 residues. Germline V gene data show CDR1 as SSHAT and CDR2 as FNYEAQ (reference sequence). The V and J ends lost 0 bases and 5 bases, in that order; junction bases with no gene match: 8. The CDR3 DNA reads as TGTGCCAGCAGCTTAGCGGGTCAGGGGGCAGGTGAGACCCAGTACTTC. This gives the protein CASSLAGQGAGETQYF.

This clone showed up just a few times. V gene TRBV4-3 combines with J gene TRBJ2-6; a possible D gene is TRBD1 (6 bases). Germline V gene data show CDR1 as LGHNA and CDR2 as YSLEER. The ends were cut back, 4 bases at V and 12 bases at J, with 22 bases in the middle. The length of the CDR3 is 16 residues. CDR3 sequence: CASSPRETGPVVVLTF. CDR3 bases: TGCGCCAGCAGCCCTAGAGAGACAGGTCCCGTGGTCGTCCTGACTTTC.

The V and J genes are TRBV5-4 and TRBJ2-2; 8 bases match TRBD1. The CDR3 loop spans 14 amino acids. Per the germline V gene, CDR1 is SGHNT and CDR2 is YYREEE (reference sequence). V lost 4 bases and J lost 6; bases outside the gene matches: 5. The CDR3 sequence is CASSRYRGAGELFF. The CDR3 DNA reads TGTGCCAGCAGCAGGTACAGGGGGGCCGGGGAGCTGTTTTTT.

The rearrangement uses TRBV6-1 and TRBJ1-1; no definite D call. The V gene lost 7 bases and the J gene lost 10 bases, with 19 bases spanning the gap. The CDR3 extends over 13 amino acids. The V gene's germline CDR1 is MNHNS and CDR2 SASEGT. In DNA, the CDR3 is TGTGCCAGCACGTATAACCGGTGGGTTGGAGCTTTCTTT. Protein: CASTYNRWVGAFF.

The CDR3 loop reads CASRPRGQPNQPQHF. DNA of the CDR3: TGTGCCAGCAGGCCGCGGGGACAGCCCAATCAGCCCCAGCATTTT. The V call is TRBV6-1, the J call TRBJ1-5; 7 bases are shared with TRBD1. Germline values: CDR1 MNHNS, CDR2 SASEGT. V lost 6 bases, J lost 3 bases, and 8 bases stayed unmatched. This CDR3 is 15 amino acids long.

The V and J genes are TRBV7-9 and TRBJ1-2, with a possible D match to TRBD1 (6 bases). The V gene's germline CDR1 is SEHNR and CDR2 FQNEAQ (reference sequence). V was cut by 1 base and J by 7 bases, with 13 bases left in between. CDR3 size: 14 residues. The CDR3 DNA is TGTGCCAGCAGCTTAGGCGGGAGCAGGGGTGGCTACACCTTC. It yields the protein CASSLGGSRGGYTF.

The V call is TRBV7-2, the J call TRBJ2-7; D is unresolved. Germline V gene lookup returns CDR1 SGHTA and CDR2 FQGNSA. V lost 1 base, J lost 1 base, and 11 bases lay in between. CDR3 length: 15 residues. The CDR3 spells CASSLVIGRSYEQYF. The CDR3 bases are TGTGCCAGCAGCTTAGTGATCGGTCGGTCCTACGAGCAGTACTTC.

The CDR3 loop reads CASSPPGTGVYEQYF. DNA of the CDR3: TGTGCCAGCAGTCCCCCCGGGACAGGGGTGTACGAGCAGTACTTC. The J gene is TRBJ2-7, the V gene TRBV28, with 10 bases that match TRBD1. CDR3 length: 15 amino acids. V dropped 5 bases and J dropped 4; count of bases not matched to a gene: 8. The germline V gene has CDR1 MDHEN and CDR2 SYDVKM.

The chain is built from TRBV25-1 and TRBJ1-6; tentatively, D is TRBD1 (5 bases). Germline CDR1 MGHDK, CDR2 SYGVNS. The CDR3 sequence is 14 residues long. V lost 7 bases to trimming and J lost 6 bases, with 13 bases between them. CDR3 DNA: TGTGCCAGCAATTCGGCAGGGACTAATTCACCCCTCCACTTT. It is translated as CASNSAGTNSPLHF.

The chain carries TRBV28 and TRBJ1-6; D might be TRBD1 (6 bases). With 4 bases removed from V and 2 bases from J, the gap between germline ends came to 15 bases. CDR1 is MDHEN and CDR2 is SYDVKM in the germline V gene. The CDR3 runs to 17 residues. In DNA, the CDR3 is TGTGCCAGCAGTTCCTTGGACAGCAGAGCCTATAATTCACCCCTCCACTTT. It codes for CASSSLDSRAYNSPLHF. Based on the CDR3 plus reference TRBV28 and TRBJ1-6, the full variable domain is DVKVTQSSRYLVKRTGEKVFLECVQDMDHENMFWYRQDPGLGLRLIYFSYDVKMKEKGDIPEGYSVSREKKERFSLILESASTNQTSMYLCASSSLDSRAYNSPLHFGNGTRLTVT.

The J gene is TRBJ2-3, the V gene TRBV2; 9 nucleotides match TRBD2. The CDR3 consists of 14 residues. V was clipped by 7 bases and J by 0 bases; unmatched bases: 2. Germline V gene lookup returns CDR1 SNHLY and CDR2 FYNNEI. The CDR3: CASISGGSTDTQYF. The CDR3, as DNA: TGTGCCAGCATAAGCGGGGGGAGCACAGATACGCAGTATTTT.